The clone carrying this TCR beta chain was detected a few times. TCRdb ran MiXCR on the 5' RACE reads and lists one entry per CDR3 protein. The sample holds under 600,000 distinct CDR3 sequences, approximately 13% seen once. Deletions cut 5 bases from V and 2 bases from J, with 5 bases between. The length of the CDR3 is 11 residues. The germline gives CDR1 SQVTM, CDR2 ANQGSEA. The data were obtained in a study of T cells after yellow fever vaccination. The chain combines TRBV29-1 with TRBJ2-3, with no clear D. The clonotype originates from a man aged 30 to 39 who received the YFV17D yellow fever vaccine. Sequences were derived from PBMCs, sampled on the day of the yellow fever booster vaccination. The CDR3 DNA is TGCAGCGTTCTTTCCACAGATACGCAGTATTTT. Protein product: CSVLSTDTQYF.